This entry describes one TCR beta chain. It lacks a known antigen. No clone much larger than this one lies a single base away; base qualities are absent. This entry is derived from a study of blood T cell repertoires in COVID-19 (dated by TCRdb to about 2020). Notes on the research overall: Samples from collaborators originated in the United States, Italy and Spain and spanned both the acute and convalescent phases of COVID-19. The material from the prospective study consisted of cDNA or gDNA derived from T cells, B-cell-depleted T cells, or PBMCs. Deeply sampled blood TCRbeta repertoires from subjects exposed to, actively infected with, or recovered from COVID-19 were included in the dataset. The repertoires were made available in a free public database intended to serve as a resource for research on the immune response to SARS-CoV-2. Samples came from the ongoing ImmuneRACE study (first 160 participants) plus 1,254 subjects from 6 global collaborators. The sample metadata nearly always contained a de-identified subject ID, COVID-19 status, age in years and sex. Where HLA class I and class II types were available, the types were taken from metadata supplied by the sample provider, not from assay-based typing. Summary of the overall study and its limitations: The quantity of clinical and demographic metadata differed by source and by participant and was supplied without curation.

TCRbeta CDR3 regions were amplified from genomic DNA by means of the immunoSEQ Assay, a bias-controlled multiplex PCR. Concerning the study's data processing: Within the assay, amplification of reference gene primers was used to estimate how many nucleated cells each sample contained. To quantify the absolute abundance of each unique TCRbeta CDR3 rearrangement, sequence reads were collapsed and filtered. For each sample, productive Simpson clonality was calculated as the square root of Simpson's diversity index across productive rearrangements. In its TCRdb copy, this immuneACCESS table keeps in-frame sequences only and misses some clones. Where compared with another copy, unresolved V genes explain less than half of these, and the others have no known cause. The DNA was the basis for D and trimming; V, J and clone size are from that table. The sample table shows about 300,000 clones, and 90% are seen once. The ten largest clones capture roughly 6% of the sample.

One collaborating source in Seattle enrolled patients while the patients were actively infected and followed the patients over time throughout the course of disease. Whole blood was collected in K2EDTA tubes by collaborating institutions according to the institutions' own protocols. For TCRbeta analysis, collaborators shipped samples in one of three forms: frozen whole blood, isolated PBMCs, or DNA extracted from either of those sample types. The CDR1 and CDR2 encoded by the germline V gene are KGHSY and FQNENV. Trimming removed 0 bases from V and 1 base from J, leaving 10 bases between the germline ends. From its cysteine to its phenylalanine, the CDR3 spans 16 amino acids. The CDR3 DNA has 48 bases and is translated from base 1.

Input material: peripheral blood. The sequence links TRBV16 to TRBJ1-5; a tentative D match to TRBD1 spans 5 bases. The clonotype originates from a woman between 50 and 59 years old with COVID-19, enrolled during active disease. The DNA reads TGTGCCAGCAGCCAATCGAGACAGCACAGCAATCAGCCCCAGCATTTT. This sequence encodes CASSQSRQHSNQPQHF.